One T cell receptor (beta chain) is described in this entry. Some clones are missing from TCRdb's copy, which holds only in-frame ones; the method was immunoSEQ multiplex PCR. Here the sample spans some 70,000 clones, roughly 92% being singletons. This CDR3 is 16 amino acids long. Germline-derived CDR1 and CDR2 are SGDLS and YYNGEE. The trim removed 3 bases at V and 3 bases at J, leaving 3 bases unmatched. These data come from a study of technical replicates of blood from a few donors. The clonotype comes from a human donor in good health. Material for sequencing was T cells isolated from PBMCs. The V call is TRBV9, the J call TRBJ2-1, with TRBD2 matching over 13 bases. Here the CDR3 DNA reads TGTGCCAGCAGCGGGGGACTAGCGGGAATCTACAATGAGCAGTTCTTC. Amino acid sequence: CASSGGLAGIYNEQFF.